At least ten counts were recorded for the clone carrying this TCR beta chain. The antigen remains undetermined. In the authors' workflow: CDR3 was compared across clinicopathological groups, and the resulting differences were used to build a distant-metastasis classifier for papillary thyroid cancer. From the PCR reads, TCRdb re-called clones with MiXCR. Here the V and J calls rest on TCRdb's processing, not on the authors' analysis. The data show about 52,000 clones, approximately 17% seen once. The record originates from a study of metastatic and nonmetastatic thyroid tumors. Study context: Patients with malignant and benign thyroid disease provided blood and tumor or nodule tissue, whose repertoires were compared.

The CDR3 extends over 15 amino acids. From germline, CDR1 is MNHEY and CDR2 SMNVEV (reference sequence). V dropped 2 bases and J dropped 5 bases, with 15 bases sitting between them. Prior to thyroid surgery, none of the patients had received any treatment. Study observations and caveats: Malignant tumors reportedly showed significantly higher TCR beta diversity than benign nodules in both blood and tumor.

The source material was blood. The chain has TRBV27 and TRBJ2-5; D possibly matches TRBD1 or TRBD2 (6 bases each). This receptor was taken from a female donor with papillary thyroid cancer or a benign thyroid nodule (not recorded which). Some clones in this sample may be carry-over from other donors' samples. Here the CDR3 reads CASSLGRGTRETQYF. The CDR3 DNA is TGTGCCAGCAGTTTAGGAAGGGGGACTCGCGAGACCCAGTACTTC.